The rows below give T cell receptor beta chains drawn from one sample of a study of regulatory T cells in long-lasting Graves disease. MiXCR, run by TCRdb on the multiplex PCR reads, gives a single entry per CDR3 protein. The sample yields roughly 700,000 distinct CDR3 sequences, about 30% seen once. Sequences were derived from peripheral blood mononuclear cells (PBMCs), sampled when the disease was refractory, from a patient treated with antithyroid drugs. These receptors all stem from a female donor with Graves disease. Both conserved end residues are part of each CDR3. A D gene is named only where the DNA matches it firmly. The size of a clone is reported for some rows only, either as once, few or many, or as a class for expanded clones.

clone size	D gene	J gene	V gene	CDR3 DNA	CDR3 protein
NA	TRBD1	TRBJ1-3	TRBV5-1	TGCGCCGGCAGCACTGGGACAGCAGGAAACACCATATATTTT	CAGSTGTAGNTIYF
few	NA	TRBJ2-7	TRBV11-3	TGTGCCAGCAGCCTCGGATCCGACTACGAGCAGTACTTC	CASSLGSDYEQYF
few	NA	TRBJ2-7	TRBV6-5	TGTGCCAGCAGTTACGCCGGGGGAGACTCCTACGAGCAGTACTTC	CASSYAGGDSYEQYF
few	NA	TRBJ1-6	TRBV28	TGTGCCAGCAGCTGGACAGACCCGAGATCACCCCTCCACTTT	CASSWTDPRSPLHF
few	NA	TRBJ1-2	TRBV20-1	TGCAGTGCTAGCGAGACCGGGGGTGGCTATGGCTACACCTTC	CSASETGGGYGYTF
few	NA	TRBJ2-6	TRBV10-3	TGTGCCATCAGTGAAAAAGGGGGGGACTCTGGGGCCAACGTCCTGACTTTC	CAISEKGGDSGANVLTF
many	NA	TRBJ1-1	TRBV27	TGTGCCAGCAGTTTAGAGCGGGGAGGCTCGAACACTGAAGCTTTCTTT	CASSLERGGSNTEAFF
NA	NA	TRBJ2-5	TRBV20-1	TGCAGTGCTAGAGATCCCAGGGTCCTGGGGACCCAGTACTTC	CSARDPRVLGTQYF
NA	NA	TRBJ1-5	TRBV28	TGTGCCAGCAGGGTTTCGGGCAATCAGCCCCAGCATTTT	CASRVSGNQPQHF
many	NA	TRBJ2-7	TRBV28	TGTGCCAGCAGTTTATCAAAGGGGGAATACGAGCAGTACTTC	CASSLSKGEYEQYF
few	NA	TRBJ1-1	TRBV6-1	TGTGCCAGCAACCGATGGATGAACACTGAAGCTTTCTTT	CASNRWMNTEAFF
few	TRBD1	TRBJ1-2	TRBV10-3	TGTGCCATCAGCTTCGGACAGGATCGCGGCTACACCTTC	CAISFGQDRGYTF
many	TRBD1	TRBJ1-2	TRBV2	TGTGCCAGCAGTGAAGCTAGGCAGGGGGCCCGTGGCTACACCTTC	CASSEARQGARGYTF
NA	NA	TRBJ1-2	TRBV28	TGTGCCAGCAGTTTATGGGGCGGGGGTAACTATGGCTACACCTTC	CASSLWGGGNYGYTF
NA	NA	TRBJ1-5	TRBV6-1	TGTGCCAGCAGTGAAGCGGGGGGAAGTGGACAGCCCCAGCATTTT	CASSEAGGSGQPQHF
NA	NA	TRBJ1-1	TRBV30	TGTGCCTGGAGGTCGGAGGACACTGAAGCTTTCTTT	CAWRSEDTEAFF
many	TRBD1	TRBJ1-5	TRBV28	TGTGCCAGCAGCTCCGGACAGGGTGTTCAGCCCCAGCATTTT	CASSSGQGVQPQHF
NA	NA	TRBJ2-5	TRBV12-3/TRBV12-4	TGTGCCAGCAGCCAAGATCCGGGGGCGCGGGAGACCCAGTACTTC	CASSQDPGARETQYF
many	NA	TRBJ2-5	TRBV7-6	TGTGCCAGCAGCTTACAGCCTGGGTACCAAGAGACCCAGTACTTC	CASSLQPGYQETQYF